The clone carrying this TCR beta chain has just a few counts. Its matching antigen is unknown. RNA transcripts provided the source from which TCR beta CDR3 regions were amplified. In the first-round RT-PCR of the TCR CDR3, the HTBI primer set was used. Via MiXCR, TCRdb re-called the multiplex PCR reads, giving one row per CDR3 protein. The table lists approximately 690,000 distinct CDR3 sequences, less than 25% of them singletons. The CDR3 extends over 14 amino acids. The germline gives CDR1 DFQATT, CDR2 SNEGSKA (reference sequence). The sample originates from a study of T cells in Graves' hyperthyroidism and ophthalmopathy. Study outcomes and limitations: A median around six months before onset, the model predicted ophthalmopathy.

This TCR derives from a man in his thirties or forties with Graves' ophthalmopathy. Specimen: blood. This chain connects TRBV20-1 to TRBJ2-1, with TRBD2 identical over 13 bases. CDR3 amino acids: CSPTSGRAYNEQFF. CDR3 bases: TGCAGCCCCACTAGCGGGAGGGCCTACAATGAGCAGTTCTTC.